These 29 T cell receptor beta chains were all obtained from the same sample, sequenced in a study of OX40 agonist ivuxolimab in advanced cancers. Here immunoSEQ multiplex PCR was the method, and the copy in TCRdb shows in-frame clones only, minus some. Among 70,000 to 100,000 clones listed, over 80% were seen once. This specimen was CD4+ or CD8+ T cells sorted from blood, taken in a trial of the OX40 agonist ivuxolimab. The receptors were gathered from an adult with an advanced solid tumor such as melanoma, head and neck, liver or kidney cancer.

V usage is TRBV10-2 and J usage is TRBJ2-7; tentatively, D is TRBD1 (5 bases). V was cut by 3 bases and J by 6 bases, with 15 bases left in between. CDR1 WSHSY and CDR2 SAAADI come from the germline V gene. The CDR3 covers 14 residues. CDR3 coding DNA: TGCGCCAGCAGTGAAAGAAACAGGATAGGCGAGCAGTACTTC. Its translation is CASSERNRIGEQYF.

This clone was picked up one time. The chain joins TRBV19 to TRBJ2-3; D possibly uses TRBD1 or TRBD2 (5 bases each). Trimming removed 5 bases at V and 5 bases at J, with 23 bases between. Germline CDR1 and CDR2: LNHDA and SQIVND (reference sequence). This CDR3 has 17 residues. Here the CDR3 DNA reads TGTGCCAGTAGTGCCCCCCGGGACCCCATTGGGAAAGATACGCAGTATTTT. It specifies CASSAPRDPIGKDTQYF. Together with reference TRBV19 and TRBJ2-3, the CDR3 gives the full variable domain: DGGITQSPKYLFRKEGQNVTLSCEQNLNHDAMYWYRQDPGQGLRLIYYSQIVNDFQKGDIAEGYSVSREKKESFPLTVTSAQKNPTAFYLCASSAPRDPIGKDTQYFGPGTRLTVL.

J is TRBJ2-5 and V is TRBV28, with no clear D. With 3 bases removed from V and 1 base from J, the gap between germline ends came to 6 bases. CDR3 length: 13 amino acids. The germline V gene encodes CDR1 MDHEN and CDR2 SYDVKM. The CDR3 region has the DNA TGTGCCAGCAGTTTCCCCCCCCAAGAGACCCAGTACTTC. Residues: CASSFPPQETQYF.

The rearrangement uses TRBV9 and TRBJ1-2, with a weak D call TRBD1 (6 bases). The CDR3 consists of 14 residues. The V gene lost 4 bases and the J gene lost 2 bases, with 12 bases spanning the gap. Germline lookup yields CDR1 SGDLS and CDR2 YYNGEE. CDR3 DNA: TGTGCCAGCAGCATGCTGACAGGCAACTATGGCTACACCTTC. Amino acid sequence: CASSMLTGNYGYTF.

CDR3 coding DNA: TGTGCCAGCAGCTTACTACTCGCGGCTTTAACCTACGAGCAGTACTTC. It encodes CASSLLLAALTYEQYF. The chain is built from TRBV7-6 and TRBJ2-7; D call uncertain. From germline, CDR1 is SGHVS and CDR2 FNYEAQ. Trimming took off 2 bases at V and 2 bases at J, with 16 bases between the two ends. The CDR3 totals 16 residues.

This sequence joins TRBV10-3 and TRBJ1-2, with D maybe TRBD1 (6 bases). This CDR3 comprises 15 residues. Looked up from germline, CDR1 is ENHRY and CDR2 is SYGVKD. The V end was cut by 3 bases, the J end by 1 base, with 12 bases between. This chain's CDR3 is CAISDPDRNNYGYTF. DNA of the CDR3: TGTGCCATCAGTGACCCCGACAGGAATAACTATGGCTACACCTTC.

CDR3 region: CASSPLAGALFMNTEAFF. The CDR3 DNA is TGTGCCAGCTCACCACTAGCGGGAGCCCTGTTCATGAACACTGAAGCTTTCTTT. The chain is built from TRBV18 and TRBJ1-1; no clear D. CDR1 and CDR2 from the germline V gene are KGHSH and LQKENI. This CDR3 region has 18 residues. Trimming took 1 base from V and 0 from J, leaving 18 bases between them.

The chain is built from TRBV9 and TRBJ1-5; D is unclear. This CDR3 is 15 amino acids long. Germline assignment: CDR1 SGDLS and CDR2 YYNGEE. Trimming left V 0 bases short and J 6 bases short, with 13 bases between. CDR3 bases: TGTGCCAGCAGCGTAGGGTCAGATCTGTCTCAGCCCCAGCATTTT. Protein: CASSVGSDLSQPQHF.

The V gene is TRBV2, the J gene TRBJ1-4; 12 bases map to TRBD1. Germline CDR1 is SNHLY and CDR2 is FYNNEI. With 6 bases clipped from V and 6 bases from J, the junction kept 14 bases outside the gene matches. The CDR3 consists of 18 residues. For the CDR3, the DNA is TGTGCCAGCAGGCTCCTTCGTGGGACAGGGGGCGCAGATGAAAAACTGTTTTTT. Its protein is CASRLLRGTGGADEKLFF.

The chain has TRBV7-3 and TRBJ2-1, with 7 bases lining up with TRBD2. CDR1 and CDR2 from the germline V gene are SGHTA and FQGTGA. This CDR3 spans 16 amino acids. Trimming removed 2 bases from V and 4 bases from J; junction bases left unmatched: 8. The CDR3 region has the DNA TGTGCCAGCAGCTTAGTACAGGCTAGCGGATACAATGAGCAGTTCTTC. Protein: CASSLVQASGYNEQFF. The full variable domain, in which reference TRBV7-3 and TRBJ2-1 provide the parts outside the CDR3, is GAGVSQTPSNKVTEKGKYVELRCDPISGHTALYWYRQSLGQGPEFLIYFQGTGAADDSGLPNDRFFAVRPEGSVSTLKIQRTERGDSAVYLCASSLVQASGYNEQFFGPGTRLTVL.

The rearrangement links TRBV6-6 to TRBJ1-1; TRBD1 might be the D (6 bases). Between the trimmed V and J ends, which lost 5 bases and 2 bases, there was a span of 12 bases. The CDR3 covers 14 residues. Germline lookup yields CDR1 MNHNY and CDR2 SVGAGI (reference sequence). CDR3 nucleotides: TGTGCCAGCAGTCCCCGGACAGTTAACACTGAAGCTTTCTTT. Protein: CASSPRTVNTEAFF.

The chain has TRBV7-9 and TRBJ2-5; 7 nucleotides match TRBD2. Germline loops: CDR1 SEHNR, CDR2 FQNEAQ (reference sequence). This CDR3 is built from 15 residues. V shed 3 bases, J shed 4 bases, and the junction held 8 bases outside the gene matches. The CDR3 coding sequence is TGTGCCAGCAGCTTCCCTGGCGGGAGAACAGAGACCCAGTACTTC. This codes for CASSFPGGRTETQYF.

This chain links TRBV27 with TRBJ1-5; no definite D call. V lost 6 bases, J lost 8 bases, and 8 bases lay in between. The CDR3 has 11 amino acids. Germline V gives CDR1 MNHEY, CDR2 SMNVEV (reference sequence). This CDR3 is CASSPLEPQHF. The CDR3 nucleotides read TGTGCCAGCAGCCCCCTCGAGCCCCAGCATTTT.

The count of this clone is one. The J gene is TRBJ1-4, the V gene TRBV18; D is undetermined. Per the germline V gene, CDR1 is KGHSH and CDR2 is LQKENI. V was trimmed by 0 bases and J by 8 bases, leaving 13 bases between them. CDR3 length equals 15 residues. In DNA, the CDR3 is TGTGCCAGCTCACCACCGGGCCAACGGTACGAAAAACTGTTTTTT. Protein: CASSPPGQRYEKLFF.

The rearrangement joins TRBV5-1 to TRBJ2-2, with D uncertain. Germline CDR1 and CDR2: SGHRS and YFSETQ. CDR3 length equals 14 residues. V lost 3 bases to trimming and J lost 4 bases, with 10 bases between them. CDR3: CASSWAEVTGELFF. The CDR3 region has the DNA TGCGCCAGCAGCTGGGCCGAGGTCACCGGGGAGCTGTTTTTT.

This chain uses TRBV5-1 with TRBJ1-3; D is perhaps TRBD1 (6 bases). The V end lost 4 bases, the J end lost 1 base, and 12 bases lay between the germline ends. The CDR3 spans 15 residues. CDR1 SGHRS and CDR2 YFSETQ come from the germline V gene. The CDR3 loop is CASSATGSSGNTIYF. DNA of the CDR3: TGCGCCAGCAGCGCAACAGGGTCTTCTGGAAACACCATATATTTT.

This sequence joins TRBV5-1 and TRBJ1-2; the D is unclear. Trimming left V 5 bases short and J 0 bases short, with 8 bases between. The V gene's germline CDR1 is SGHRS and CDR2 YFSETQ. The CDR3 consists of 13 residues. CDR3 protein: CASSYSSNYGYTF. As DNA, the CDR3 is TGCGCCAGCAGTTACAGCTCTAACTATGGCTACACCTTC. The variable domain in full, completed from reference TRBV5-1 and TRBJ1-2, reads KAGVTQTPRYLIKTRGQQVTLSCSPISGHRSVSWYQQTPGQGLQFLFEYFSETQRNKGNFPGRFSGRQFSNSRSEMNVSTLELGDSALYLCASSYSSNYGYTFGSGTRLTVV.

The genes are TRBV4-1 and TRBJ2-7; 8 bases map to TRBD1. The CDR3 is 14 amino acids. Trimming took 4 bases from V and 2 from J; bases not matched to a gene: 4. The germline V gene encodes CDR1 MGHRA and CDR2 YSYEKL. The CDR3 region has the DNA TGCGCCAGCAGCCGTGGACAGGGCCCCTACGAGCAGTACTTC. Translating it yields CASSRGQGPYEQYF.

The rearrangement uses TRBV6-5 and TRBJ2-3; D unclear. V was cut by 4 bases and J by 4 bases, with 12 bases left in between. This CDR3 has 14 amino acids. Germline V gene sequence: CDR1 MNHEY, CDR2 SVGAGI. DNA for the CDR3: TGTGCCAGCAGTTTATCTCATGCGGCAGATACGCAGTATTTT. Its translation is CASSLSHAADTQYF.

The CDR3 bases are TGCGCCAGCAGCCAAACTGGGGGCGAGCAGTACTTC. Its protein product is CASSQTGGEQYF. The V and J genes are TRBV4-1 and TRBJ2-7; D assignment may be TRBD1 or TRBD2 (5 bases each). CDR3 length equals 12 residues. Germline CDR1 and CDR2: MGHRA and YSYEKL. V was clipped by 2 bases and J by 6 bases, with 8 bases between them.

This clone has a handful of counts. The chain is built from TRBV6-5 and TRBJ1-5; 12 nucleotides match TRBD1. J lost 9 bases, V lost 5 bases, and 5 bases had no gene match. Germline loops: CDR1 MNHEY, CDR2 SVGAGI. This CDR3 has 14 amino acids. The CDR3 protein is CASSTGQGASPQHF. CDR3 bases: TGTGCCAGCAGTACGGGACAGGGGGCTTCGCCCCAGCATTTT.

The V and J genes are TRBV5-1 and TRBJ1-1; 11 nucleotides agree with TRBD1. The CDR3 extends over 15 amino acids. V dropped 7 bases and J dropped 5; count of bases not matched to a gene: 10. Germline CDR1 SGHRS, CDR2 YFSETQ. The CDR3 here is CASSYLGTGGTEAFF. CDR3 sequence (DNA): TGCGCCAGCTCGTATCTGGGGACAGGGGGGACTGAAGCTTTCTTT.

About this clone: One end of the junction is discordant with germline, which a read error may explain. The gene calls are TRBV15 and TRBJ1-4; perhaps TRBD1 as D (6 bases). CDR3 size: 13 residues. Germline CDR1 is LNHNV and CDR2 is YYDKDF (reference sequence). The CDR3 spells CATSEQGTRKTVF. CDR3 nucleotide sequence: TGTGCCACCAGCGAACAGGGAACCCGAAAAACTGTTTTT.

The rearrangement uses TRBV7-9 and TRBJ1-4; the D gene is possibly TRBD1 (5 bases). The CDR3 loop spans 12 amino acids. Germline CDR1 and CDR2: SEHNR and FQNEAQ (reference sequence). Trimming cost V 8 bases and J 8 bases, with 12 bases left between them. The CDR3 loop reads CASGGGNEKLFF. The CDR3 bases are TGTGCCAGCGGGGGAGGGAACGAAAAACTGTTTTTT.

The chain is built from TRBV7-3 and TRBJ1-6; D not resolved. The CDR3 consists of 14 residues. Trimming removed 5 bases from V and 6 bases from J, with 11 bases in between. CDR1 and CDR2 (germline): SGHTA, FQGTGA. CDR3 protein: CASSGPGPNSPLHF. The DNA of the CDR3 is TGTGCCAGCAGCGGCCCCGGGCCTAATTCACCCCTCCACTTT.

The J gene is TRBJ2-7, the V gene TRBV27, with no clear D. The V end lost 3 bases, the J end lost 5 bases, and 11 bases lay between the germline ends. Germline V lookup: CDR1 MNHEY, CDR2 SMNVEV (reference sequence). This CDR3 contains 13 residues. CDR3: CASSFGPRNEQYF. For the CDR3, the DNA is TGTGCCAGCAGTTTCGGGCCTCGGAACGAGCAGTACTTC.

This clone was seen a handful of times. The chain joins TRBV28 to TRBJ1-2, with D perhaps matching TRBD1 (6 bases). The V end lost 7 bases, the J end lost 5 bases, and 11 bases lay between the germline ends. Germline CDR1 and CDR2: MDHEN and SYDVKM. The CDR3 has 12 amino acids. In nucleotides, the CDR3 is TGTGCCAGCACCCCTAGGGGGTATGGCTACACCTTC. Translating gives CASTPRGYGYTF.

V usage is TRBV5-5 and J usage is TRBJ2-7; no firm D call. The CDR3 contains 15 residues. Trimming shortened V by 4 bases and J by 3 bases, and 17 bases separated the two germline ends. CDR1 is SGHKS, CDR2 YYEKEE, per germline (reference sequence). Here the CDR3 reads CASSIGPMGDYEQYF. DNA of the CDR3: TGTGCCAGCAGCATAGGGCCGATGGGTGACTACGAGCAGTACTTC. Full variable domain (rest looked up from reference TRBV5-5 and TRBJ2-7): DAGVTQSPTHLIKTRGQQVTLRCSPISGHKSVSWYQQVLGQGPQFIFQYYEKEERGRGNFPDRFSARQFPNYSSELNVNALLLGDSALYLCASSIGPMGDYEQYFGPGTRLTVT.

The V call is TRBV21-1, the J call TRBJ2-7. TRBV21-1 is listed as a pseudogene. The CDR3 has 16 residues. The CDR3 DNA follows: TGTGCCAGCCGACCCCCTCGGGGCCAGAGCTCCTACGAGCAGTACTTC. This encodes CASRPPRGQSSYEQYF.